These 22 T cell receptor beta chains originate from one sample sequenced in a study of blood T cell repertoires in COVID-19. TCRdb's copy holds only in-frame clones and misses some; the assay was immunoSEQ multiplex PCR. The sample contains 200,000 to 250,000 clones, nearly 90% of which appear only once. The sample taken for sequencing was PBMCs or T cells enriched from blood (not recorded which). These TCRs come from a man aged 25 to 40 who had recovered from COVID-19.

The rearrangement joins TRBV4-3 to TRBJ1-2, with D hard to call. CDR3 length: 14 amino acids. V lost 1 base and J 7 bases, leaving 13 bases between the germline ends. CDR1 LGHNA and CDR2 YSLEER come from the germline V gene. CDR3 sequence (DNA): TGCGCCAGCAGCCAAGGAAATAGGCAGGCTGGCTACACCTTC. It encodes CASSQGNRQAGYTF.

The chain is built from TRBV7-9 and TRBJ2-6, with D hard to call. Germline V gene data show CDR1 as SEHNR and CDR2 as FQNEAQ (reference sequence). The germline V and J ends were trimmed by 8 bases and 2 bases, with 10 bases remaining between them. The CDR3 totals 14 residues. For the CDR3, the DNA is TGTGCCAGCTCGGAGCGAACTGGGGCCAACGTCCTGACTTTC. It encodes CASSERTGANVLTF.

The CDR3 here is CASSLQGQGYVDEQFF. The CDR3 DNA follows: TGTGCCAGCAGCCTCCAGGGGCAGGGGTATGTCGATGAGCAGTTCTTC. The gene calls are TRBV4-2 and TRBJ2-1; D is perhaps TRBD1 (6 bases). Germline assignment: CDR1 LGHNA and CDR2 YNFKEQ. Trimming removed 4 bases at V and 8 bases at J, with 21 bases between. The CDR3 covers 16 residues.

The V call is TRBV19, the J call TRBJ1-1; the D is unclear. Germline CDR1 and CDR2: LNHDA and SQIVND (reference sequence). Between the trimmed V and J ends, which lost 5 bases and 1 base, there was a span of 14 bases. This CDR3 is 15 amino acids long. CDR3 residues: CASSEVSLQNTEAFF. As DNA, the CDR3 is TGTGCCAGTAGTGAAGTTTCATTACAGAACACTGAAGCTTTCTTT.

In this sample, this clone turned up a few times. The rearrangement uses TRBV10-3 and TRBJ1-5; the D gene is possibly TRBD1 (5 bases). V was trimmed by 10 bases and J by 8 bases, leaving 18 bases between them. The CDR3 has 13 residues. The germline V gene has CDR1 ENHRY and CDR2 SYGVKD. Here the CDR3 reads CASFGGGGEPQHF. CDR3 nucleotides: TGTGCCAGCTTCGGCGGGGGGGGTGAGCCCCAGCATTTT.

The rearrangement uses TRBV7-9 and TRBJ1-4; D may be TRBD1 (5 bases). This CDR3 contains 14 residues. V lost 5 bases, J lost 8 bases, and 15 bases lay in between. The germline V gene encodes CDR1 SEHNR and CDR2 FQNEAQ (reference sequence). CDR3 in amino acids: CASSRRQLREKLFF. The CDR3 DNA is TGTGCCAGCAGCCGAAGACAGTTGCGCGAAAAACTGTTTTTT.

V and J are TRBV2 and TRBJ2-4; D is possibly TRBD1 (6 bases). V was pared by 6 bases and J by 0 bases, with 15 bases between. The germline V gene encodes CDR1 SNHLY and CDR2 FYNNEI. CDR3 length: 16 residues. Here the CDR3 reads CASRRQETVAKNIQYF. CDR3 in DNA: TGTGCCAGCAGGAGACAGGAGACAGTAGCCAAAAACATTCAGTACTTC.

The rearrangement joins TRBV19 to TRBJ1-6, with 8 nucleotides matching TRBD1. CDR1 is LNHDA and CDR2 is SQIVND in the germline V gene (reference sequence). The junction had 5 bases not matched to a gene; V was cut back by 3 bases and J by 7 bases. The CDR3 is 15 amino acids. The CDR3 protein is CASSIPDRVNSPLHF. The CDR3 region has the DNA TGTGCCAGTAGTATCCCGGACAGGGTCAATTCACCCCTCCACTTT.

The chain combines TRBV7-2 with TRBJ1-4, with D possibly TRBD1 on 5 matching bases. The CDR3 loop spans 15 amino acids. Germline V lookup: CDR1 SGHTA, CDR2 FQGNSA. Trimming pared 5 bases from V and 6 bases from J, leaving 16 bases between. CDR3 coding DNA: TGTGCCAGCAGCCCCCAGGGTCCGGAGTATGAAAAACTGTTTTTT. This translates into CASSPQGPEYEKLFF.

In this sample, this clone turned up once. V and J are TRBV5-5 and TRBJ2-1; 9 bases match TRBD1. Germline CDR1 is SGHKS and CDR2 is YYEKEE (reference sequence). The ends lost 0 bases at V and 6 bases at J; junction bases unmatched: 4. This CDR3 comprises 15 residues. CDR3 amino acids: CASSLVRQGGNEQFF. The CDR3 DNA follows: TGTGCCAGCAGCTTGGTCCGACAGGGGGGCAATGAGCAGTTCTTC. The full variable domain, with the rest looked up from reference TRBV5-5 and TRBJ2-1, is DAGVTQSPTHLIKTRGQQVTLRCSPISGHKSVSWYQQVLGQGPQFIFQYYEKEERGRGNFPDRFSARQFPNYSSELNVNALLLGDSALYLCASSLVRQGGNEQFFGPGTRLTVL.

The chain combines TRBV27 with TRBJ2-2, with D maybe TRBD1 (6 bases). This CDR3 is built from 15 residues. V was pared by 7 bases and J by 3 bases, with 15 bases between. Germline V gene data show CDR1 as MNHEY and CDR2 as SMNVEV (reference sequence). DNA for the CDR3: TGTGCCAGCACAACCGAACAGGGAGACACCGGGGAGCTGTTTTTT. Its translation: CASTTEQGDTGELFF.

The chain links TRBV15 to TRBJ2-5; 14 positions agree with TRBD2. Germline assignment: CDR1 LNHNV and CDR2 YYDKDF (reference sequence). V shed 0 bases, J shed 2 bases, and the junction held 14 bases outside the gene matches. The CDR3 is 21 residues long. For the CDR3, the DNA is TGTGCCACCAGCAGAGAATGGGGACTAGCGGGAGTAAAGGGGCGGCAAGAGACCCAGTACTTC. Translated: CATSREWGLAGVKGRQETQYF.

This clone appeared a few times. The chain uses TRBV7-9 and TRBJ2-5; tentative D call: TRBD1 (6 bases). Trimming took 5 bases from V and 1 from J, leaving 8 bases between them. The CDR3 has 13 amino acids. Germline CDR1 SEHNR, CDR2 FQNEAQ (reference sequence). CDR3 residues: CASSRGGQETQYF. The CDR3 DNA is TGTGCCAGCAGCCGAGGGGGCCAAGAGACCCAGTACTTC.

The gene calls are TRBV28 and TRBJ1-1; D not certain. V was trimmed by 6 bases and J by 0 bases, leaving 23 bases between them. The length of the CDR3 is 18 residues. Germline assignment: CDR1 MDHEN and CDR2 SYDVKM. CDR3 amino acids: CASRSSGKMGAMNTEAFF. The CDR3, as DNA: TGTGCCAGCAGGAGTTCCGGGAAGATGGGAGCAATGAACACTGAAGCTTTCTTT.

The chain joins TRBV7-9 to TRBJ1-2, with D uncertain. Trimming stripped 5 bases from V and 4 bases from J, with 8 bases between. The V gene's germline CDR1 is SEHNR and CDR2 FQNEAQ (reference sequence). The CDR3 sequence is 12 residues long. For the CDR3, the DNA is TGTGCCAGCAGCCAAACCGGCTATGGCTACACCTTC. This codes for CASSQTGYGYTF.

The rearrangement links TRBV12-5 to TRBJ2-3; D is uncertain. The germline V gene has CDR1 LGHNT and CDR2 FRNRAP. Trimming took 0 bases from V and 6 from J, leaving 7 bases between them. This CDR3 spans 13 amino acids. CDR3 loop: CASGLVLSDTQYF. The CDR3 DNA reads TGTGCTAGTGGTTTGGTACTGTCCGATACGCAGTATTTT.

Regarding this clone: One end of the junction fails to match germline, which may point to a read error. This sequence joins TRBV12-5 and TRBJ1-3; tentatively, D is TRBD1 (5 bases). This CDR3 is 10 amino acids long. CDR1 LGHNT and CDR2 FRNRAP come from the germline V gene. The CDR3 nucleotides read TGTGCTAGTGGTTTGGTAACAGGAGATTTT. Amino acid sequence: CASGLVTGDF.

The V gene is TRBV6-5, the J gene TRBJ2-2; no reliable D call. There are 13 residues in the CDR3. Trimming left V 2 bases short and J 5 bases short, with 6 bases between. The V gene's germline CDR1 is MNHEY and CDR2 SVGAGI. Written as DNA, the CDR3 is TGTGCCAGCAGTTACGATCGGACCGGGGAGCTGTTTTTT. It translates to CASSYDRTGELFF.

Concerning this clone itself: The sample holds other DNA sequences that translate to the same CDR3. The genes are TRBV5-1 and TRBJ2-1; 10 bases match TRBD2. V lost 0 bases, J lost 2 bases, and 8 bases stayed unmatched. Germline assignment: CDR1 SGHRS and CDR2 YFSETQ. CDR3 length equals 18 residues. The CDR3 is CASSLVRAGGGAYNEQFF. The CDR3 DNA sequence: TGCGCCAGCAGCTTGGTTCGAGCGGGAGGGGGGGCCTACAATGAGCAGTTCTTC.

The chain couples TRBV7-9 to TRBJ2-7; 7 bases are a match to TRBD2. CDR3 size: 13 residues. J gave up 4 bases and V 5 bases, and 5 bases lay outside the gene matches. Germline V gene sequence: CDR1 SEHNR, CDR2 FQNEAQ (reference sequence). Here the CDR3 DNA reads TGTGCCAGCAGCCCAACTAGCGTTTACGAGCAGTACTTC. It yields the protein CASSPTSVYEQYF.

This chain links TRBV4-1 with TRBJ2-3; TRBD2 matches at 9 bases. J was trimmed by 4 bases and V by 3 bases; bases with no gene match: 8. The CDR3 has 16 amino acids. Germline-derived CDR1 and CDR2 are MGHRA and YSYEKL. The CDR3 loop is CASSQTSASGADTQYF. The CDR3 bases are TGCGCCAGCAGCCAGACATCGGCTAGCGGGGCAGATACGCAGTATTTT.

V usage is TRBV27 and J usage is TRBJ2-7; 10 bases line up with TRBD2. Unmatched junction bases numbered 9, after V lost 2 bases and J lost 5 bases. CDR3 length equals 16 residues. Germline V gene data show CDR1 as MNHEY and CDR2 as SMNVEV (reference sequence). CDR3 loop: CASSLISGRASNEQYF. The CDR3 DNA reads as TGTGCCAGCAGTTTAATAAGCGGGAGGGCCTCTAACGAGCAGTACTTC.